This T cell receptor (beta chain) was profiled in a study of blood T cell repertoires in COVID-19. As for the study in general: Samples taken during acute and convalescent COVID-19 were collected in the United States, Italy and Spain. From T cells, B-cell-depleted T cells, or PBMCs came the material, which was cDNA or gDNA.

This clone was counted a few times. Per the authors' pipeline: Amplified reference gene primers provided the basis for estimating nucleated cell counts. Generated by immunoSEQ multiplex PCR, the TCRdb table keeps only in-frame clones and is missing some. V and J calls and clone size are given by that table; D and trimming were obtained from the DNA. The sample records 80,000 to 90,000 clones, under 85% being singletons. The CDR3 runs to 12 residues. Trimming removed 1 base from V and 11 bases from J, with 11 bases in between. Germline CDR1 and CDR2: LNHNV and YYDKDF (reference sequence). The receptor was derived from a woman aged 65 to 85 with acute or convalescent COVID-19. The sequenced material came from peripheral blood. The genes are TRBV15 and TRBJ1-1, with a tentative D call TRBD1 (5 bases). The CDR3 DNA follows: TGTGCCACCAGCAGAGTGCAGGGTGCGGCTTTCTTT. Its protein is CATSRVQGAAFF.